The TCR beta chain under discussion was sequenced for a study of cytomegalovirus exposure and HLA in healthy donors. With 6 bases clipped from V and 0 bases from J, the junction kept 7 bases outside the gene matches. Germline V lookup: CDR1 SGHDN, CDR2 FVKESK. CDR3 length: 16 residues. This clone occurred a few times. Antigen: not known. It was with 60 Vbeta and 13 Jbeta primers that the PCR ran. TCRdb keeps only in-frame clones here, not all; method: immunoSEQ multiplex PCR. Of 200,000 or so clones listed, about four fifths are singletons. Broader study findings: A later analysis by the authors found several of the most significant clusters apparently linked to common viral pathogens. Indistinguishable V segments such as TRBV6-2 and TRBV6-3 were excluded.

Input material: PBMCs. The V gene is TRBV14, the J gene TRBJ2-2; 7 bases are a match to TRBD1. This clonotype was obtained from a man aged 25 to 45 in good health and CMV-seronegative. CDR3 nucleotides: TGTGCCAGCAGACTCACAGGGGTGGCGAACACCGGGGAGCTGTTTTTT. Protein sequence: CASRLTGVANTGELFF.